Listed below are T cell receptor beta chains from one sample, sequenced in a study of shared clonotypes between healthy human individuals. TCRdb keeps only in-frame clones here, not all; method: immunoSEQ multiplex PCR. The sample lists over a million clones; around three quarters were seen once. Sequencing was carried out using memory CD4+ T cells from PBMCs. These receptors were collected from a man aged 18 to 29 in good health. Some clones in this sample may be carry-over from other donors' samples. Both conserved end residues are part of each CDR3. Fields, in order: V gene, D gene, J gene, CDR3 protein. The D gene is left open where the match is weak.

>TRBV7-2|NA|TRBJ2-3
CASSLAGGTDTQYF
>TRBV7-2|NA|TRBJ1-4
CASSVGGDNEKLFF
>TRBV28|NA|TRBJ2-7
CASRKGGPYEQYF
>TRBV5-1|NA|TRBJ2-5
CASSPGDGQETQYF
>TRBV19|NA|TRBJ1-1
CASSIDMGTEAFF
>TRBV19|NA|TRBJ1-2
CASTPRTYGYTF
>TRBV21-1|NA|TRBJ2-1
CASSKESGEGEQFF
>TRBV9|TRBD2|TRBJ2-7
CASSPRLAGGSYEQYF
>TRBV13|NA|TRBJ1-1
CASSLDPRVDTEAFF
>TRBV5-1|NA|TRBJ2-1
CASSARGSQNEQFF
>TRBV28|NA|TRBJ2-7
CASSPRSWGVDWGEQYF
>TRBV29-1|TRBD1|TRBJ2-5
CSVESRDRRETQYF
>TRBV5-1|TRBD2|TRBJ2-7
CASSFGLAGASYEQYF
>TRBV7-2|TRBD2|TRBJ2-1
CAGSGTSYNEQFF
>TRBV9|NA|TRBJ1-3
CASSDSPGNTIYF
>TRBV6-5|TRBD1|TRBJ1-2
CASSPGQGSYGYTF
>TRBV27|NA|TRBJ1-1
CASSFQERGQVLF
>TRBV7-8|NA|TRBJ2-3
CASSLVGGPSTDTQYF
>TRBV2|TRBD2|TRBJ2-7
CASSPSGIGEQYF
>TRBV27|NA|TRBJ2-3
CASSPLQGGGRTDTQYF
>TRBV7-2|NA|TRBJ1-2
CASSWDGYGYTF
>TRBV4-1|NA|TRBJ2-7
CASSQPQGTPYEQYF
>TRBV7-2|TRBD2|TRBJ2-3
CASSLGGLSPDTQYF
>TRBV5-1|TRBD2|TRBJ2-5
CASSPIAGMETQYF